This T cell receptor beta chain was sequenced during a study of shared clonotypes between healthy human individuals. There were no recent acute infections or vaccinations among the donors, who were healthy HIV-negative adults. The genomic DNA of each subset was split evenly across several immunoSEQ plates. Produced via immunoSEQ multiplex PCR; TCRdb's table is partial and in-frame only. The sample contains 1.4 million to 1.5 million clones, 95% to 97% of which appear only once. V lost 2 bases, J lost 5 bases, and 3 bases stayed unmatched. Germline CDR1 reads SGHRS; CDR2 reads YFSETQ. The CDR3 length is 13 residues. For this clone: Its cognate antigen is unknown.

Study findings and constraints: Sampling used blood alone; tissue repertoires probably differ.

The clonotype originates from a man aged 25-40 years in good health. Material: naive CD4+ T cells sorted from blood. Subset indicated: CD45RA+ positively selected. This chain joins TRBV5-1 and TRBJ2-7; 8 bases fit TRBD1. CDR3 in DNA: TGCGCCAGCAGCTTCAGGACAGGGAACGAGCAGTACTTC. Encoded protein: CASSFRTGNEQYF.